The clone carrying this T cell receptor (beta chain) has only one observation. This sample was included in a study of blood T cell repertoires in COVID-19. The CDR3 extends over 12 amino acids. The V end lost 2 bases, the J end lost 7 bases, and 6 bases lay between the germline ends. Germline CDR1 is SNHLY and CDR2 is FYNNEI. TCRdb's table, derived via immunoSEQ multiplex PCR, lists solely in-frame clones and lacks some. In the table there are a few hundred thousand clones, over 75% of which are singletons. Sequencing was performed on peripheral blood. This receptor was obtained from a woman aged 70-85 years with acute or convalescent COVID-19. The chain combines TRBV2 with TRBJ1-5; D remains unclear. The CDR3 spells CASSERGQPQHF. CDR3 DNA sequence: TGTGCCAGCAGTGAACGAGGACAGCCCCAGCATTTT.